This paragraph reports one T cell receptor (beta chain). The antigen remains unidentified. The source of the sample is a study of cytomegalovirus exposure and HLA in healthy donors. Researchers ran the PCR with 60 Vbeta and 13 Jbeta primers. Profiled with immunoSEQ multiplex PCR; TCRdb holds only in-frame clones, not every one. Of under 140,000 clones listed, about three quarters are singletons. Study conclusions and caveats: Confirmation was obtained in vitro that a few CMV-associated chains are specific for CMV antigens. In a later analysis, CMV-associated beta chains were mostly HLA-associated, it appeared.

The source of this sequence is a woman aged 55-75 years in good health and CMV-seropositive. What was sequenced was PBMCs.

CDR3 coding DNA: TGTGCCAGCAGCGTCCGGGACAGGTCCGTGAACACCGGGGAGCTGTTTTTT. Residues: CASSVRDRSVNTGELFF. The V gene is TRBV5-5, the J gene TRBJ2-2; 8 bases align to TRBD1. This CDR3 comprises 17 residues. Looked up from germline, CDR1 is SGHKS and CDR2 is YYEKEE (reference sequence). V was pared by 4 bases and J by 1 base, with 9 bases of the junction left unmatched.